The clone carrying this T cell receptor beta chain was recorded many times. The source of the sample is a study of early T cells in non-severe SARS-CoV-2 infection. Study background: Investigators sequenced bulk RNA drawn from unsorted whole blood, and chains remained unpaired.

TCRdb reprocessed the 5' RACE reads via MiXCR and lists one record per CDR3 protein. The data show nearly 60,000 distinct CDR3 sequences, about an eighth seen once. The length of the CDR3 is 11 residues. Trimming took 3 bases from V and 9 from J, leaving 6 bases between them. Germline V gene lookup returns CDR1 SGHNT and CDR2 YENEEA. The sequence was obtained from an adult who was a healthcare worker with PCR-confirmed SARS-CoV-2 infection or an uninfected control (not recorded which). Material for sequencing was whole blood. The chain combines TRBV11-3 with TRBJ1-5; the D is unclear. The CDR3 spells CASSFSGPQHF. DNA of the CDR3: TGTGCCAGCAGCTTCAGTGGGCCCCAGCATTTT.